The rows below give T cell receptor beta chains drawn from one sample of a study of blood T cell repertoires in COVID-19. Measured with immunoSEQ multiplex PCR; TCRdb has only the in-frame clones, and not every one. Here the sample spans around 300,000 clones, nearly 90% being singletons. Sequencing was carried out using PBMCs or T cells enriched from blood (not recorded which). The receptor set was obtained from a woman between 18 and 29 years old with acute COVID-19. Both conserved end residues are part of each CDR3. Each record gives: clone size, V gene, D gene, CDR3 length, J gene, CDR3 protein, CDR3 DNA. D genes are given only for firm matches. Some rows have no size entry. The others give once, few or many, or a class for an expanded clone.

NA,TRBV19,TRBD2,15,TRBJ2-1,CASTDGGEPYNEQFF,TGTGCCAGTACCGATGGGGGGGAGCCTTACAATGAGCAGTTCTTC
NA,TRBV4-1,NA,15,TRBJ2-1,CASSQVGLNFNEQFF,TGCGCCAGCAGCCAAGTGGGACTCAACTTCAATGAGCAGTTCTTC
NA,TRBV28,TRBD1,18,TRBJ2-3,CASSSIRDRGKWTDTQYF,TGTGCCAGCAGTTCGATCCGGGACAGGGGGAAATGGACAGATACGCAGTATTTT
once,TRBV19,NA,14,TRBJ1-5,CASTGGPHNQPQHF,TGTGCCAGTACTGGGGGCCCCCACAATCAGCCCCAGCATTTT
once,TRBV27,TRBD1,12,TRBJ1-2,CASSPGTGVYTF,TGTGCCAGCAGTCCAGGGACAGGGGTCTACACCTTC
NA,TRBV20-1,NA,11,TRBJ2-1,CSATGFDEQFF,TGCAGTGCTACAGGGTTCGATGAGCAGTTCTTC
NA,TRBV24-1,NA,13,TRBJ2-3,CATKDSRTDTQYF,TGTGCCACCAAGGACAGCCGCACAGATACGCAGTATTTT
NA,TRBV6-2/TRBV6-3,TRBD2,16,TRBJ2-1,CASSQLAGGSHNEQFF,TGTGCCAGCAGCCAGTTAGCGGGAGGGTCGCACAATGAGCAGTTCTTC
NA,TRBV7-2,TRBD2,17,TRBJ2-2,CASSLYGLAANTGELFF,TGTGCCAGCAGCTTATACGGACTAGCTGCGAACACCGGGGAGCTGTTTTTT
NA,TRBV30,NA,13,TRBJ2-1,CAWSVGGNNEQFF,TGTGCCTGGAGTGTCGGAGGAAACAATGAGCAGTTCTTC
once,TRBV6-5,TRBD1,14,TRBJ2-5,CASTKTGGAETQYF,TGTGCCAGCACCAAGACAGGGGGCGCGGAGACCCAGTACTTC
NA,TRBV4-1,TRBD2,15,TRBJ2-1,CASRRLAETYNEQFF,TGCGCCAGCAGGCGACTAGCCGAAACTTACAATGAGCAGTTCTTC
NA,TRBV18,NA,15,TRBJ1-4,CASSFRGATNEKLFF,TGTGCCAGCTCATTCCGCGGCGCAACTAATGAAAAACTGTTTTTT
NA,TRBV11-2,NA,14,TRBJ2-7,CASSLGGETYEQYF,TGTGCCAGCAGCCTGGGGGGAGAAACCTACGAGCAGTACTTC